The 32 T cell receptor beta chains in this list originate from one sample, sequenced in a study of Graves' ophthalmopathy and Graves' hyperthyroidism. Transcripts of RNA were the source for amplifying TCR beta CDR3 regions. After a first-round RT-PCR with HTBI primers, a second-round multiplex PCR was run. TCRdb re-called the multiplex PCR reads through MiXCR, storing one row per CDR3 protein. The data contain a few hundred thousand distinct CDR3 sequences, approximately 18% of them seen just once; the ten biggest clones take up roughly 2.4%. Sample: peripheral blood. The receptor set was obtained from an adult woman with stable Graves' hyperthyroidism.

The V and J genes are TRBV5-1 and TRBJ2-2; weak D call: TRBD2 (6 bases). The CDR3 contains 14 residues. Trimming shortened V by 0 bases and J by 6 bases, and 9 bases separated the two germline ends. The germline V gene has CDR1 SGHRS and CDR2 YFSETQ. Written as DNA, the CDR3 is TGCGCCAGCAGCTTGGGGTCTAGCGCCGGGGAGCTGTTTTTT. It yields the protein CASSLGSSAGELFF.

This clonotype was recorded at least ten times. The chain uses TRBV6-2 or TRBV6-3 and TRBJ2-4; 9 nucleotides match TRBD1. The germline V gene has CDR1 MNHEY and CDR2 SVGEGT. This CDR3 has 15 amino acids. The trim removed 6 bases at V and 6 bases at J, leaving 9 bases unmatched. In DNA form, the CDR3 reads TGTGCCAGCAGGTCCCCCGGGACAGGGATAAACATTCAGTACTTC. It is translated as CASRSPGTGINIQYF.

The CDR3 bases are TGTGCCAGCAGCCAGGGACAGGCAAGTAATCAGCCCCAGCATTTT. It codes for CASSQGQASNQPQHF. The rearrangement links TRBV6-1 to TRBJ1-5, with 8 bases fitting TRBD1. Trimming took 6 bases from V and 4 from J; bases not matched to a gene: 8. CDR1 MNHNS and CDR2 SASEGT come from the germline V gene. CDR3 length: 15 amino acids.

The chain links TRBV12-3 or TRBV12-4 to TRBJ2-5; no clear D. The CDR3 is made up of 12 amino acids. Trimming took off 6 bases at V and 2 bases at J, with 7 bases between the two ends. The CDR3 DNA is TGTGCCAGCAGGACACCTCAAGAGACCCAGTACTTC. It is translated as CASRTPQETQYF.

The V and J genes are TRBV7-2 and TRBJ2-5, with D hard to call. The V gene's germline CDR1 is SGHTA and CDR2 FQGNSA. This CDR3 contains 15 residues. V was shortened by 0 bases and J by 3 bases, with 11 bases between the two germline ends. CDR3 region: CASSLAVTSEETQYF. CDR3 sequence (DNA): TGTGCCAGCAGCTTAGCAGTCACTTCAGAAGAGACCCAGTACTTC.

The CDR3 DNA reads as TGTGCCAGCAGCAGCAGGGATGGATTTAATTCACCCCTCCACTTT. Protein: CASSSRDGFNSPLHF. The chain links TRBV7-8 to TRBJ1-6; D is perhaps TRBD1 (5 bases). CDR3 size: 15 residues. Germline CDR1 SGHVS, CDR2 FQNEAQ. Trimming left V 5 bases short and J 6 bases short, with 14 bases between.

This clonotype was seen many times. The CDR3 DNA reads TGTGCCAGCAGTTTGTATCGACAGACCCAAGAGACCCAGTACTTC. It is translated as CASSLYRQTQETQYF. J is TRBJ2-5 and V is TRBV12-3 or TRBV12-4, with a tentative D call TRBD1 (5 bases). V was shortened by 3 bases and J by 1 base, with 12 bases between the two germline ends. The CDR3 loop spans 15 amino acids.

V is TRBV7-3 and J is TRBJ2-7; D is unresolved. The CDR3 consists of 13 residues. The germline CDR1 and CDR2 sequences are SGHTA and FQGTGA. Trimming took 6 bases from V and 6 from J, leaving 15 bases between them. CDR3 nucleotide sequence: TGTGCCAGCAGTTTACCTTCGTCCACCGAGCAGTACTTC. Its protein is CASSLPSSTEQYF.

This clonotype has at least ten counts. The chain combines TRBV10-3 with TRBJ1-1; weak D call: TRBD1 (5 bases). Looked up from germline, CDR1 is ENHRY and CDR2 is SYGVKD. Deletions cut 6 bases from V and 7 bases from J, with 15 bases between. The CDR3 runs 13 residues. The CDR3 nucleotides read TGTGCCATCAGAGGTTCTGGGGCTGATGAAGCTTTCTTT. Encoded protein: CAIRGSGADEAFF.

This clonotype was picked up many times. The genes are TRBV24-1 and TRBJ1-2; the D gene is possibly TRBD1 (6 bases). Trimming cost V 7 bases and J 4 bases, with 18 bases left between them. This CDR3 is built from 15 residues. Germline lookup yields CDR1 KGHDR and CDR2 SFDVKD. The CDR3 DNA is TGTGCCACCAGCGACTCCAGGGGATATAGCTATGGCTACACCTTC. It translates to CATSDSRGYSYGYTF.

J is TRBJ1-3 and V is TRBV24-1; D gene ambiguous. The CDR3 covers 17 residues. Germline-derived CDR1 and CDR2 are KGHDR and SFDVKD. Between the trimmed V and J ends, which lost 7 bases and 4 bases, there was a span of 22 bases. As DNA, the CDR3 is TGTGCCACCAGCGAACATCCAGGCAAGGGAGGCGGAAACACCATATATTTT. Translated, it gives CATSEHPGKGGGNTIYF.

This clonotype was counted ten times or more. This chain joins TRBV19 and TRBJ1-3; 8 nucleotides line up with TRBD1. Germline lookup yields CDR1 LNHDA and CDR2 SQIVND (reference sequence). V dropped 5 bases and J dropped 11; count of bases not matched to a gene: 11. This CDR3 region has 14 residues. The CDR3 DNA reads TGTGCCAGTAGTCCTCGGGACAGGAGGAGCGCCATATATTTT. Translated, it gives CASSPRDRRSAIYF.

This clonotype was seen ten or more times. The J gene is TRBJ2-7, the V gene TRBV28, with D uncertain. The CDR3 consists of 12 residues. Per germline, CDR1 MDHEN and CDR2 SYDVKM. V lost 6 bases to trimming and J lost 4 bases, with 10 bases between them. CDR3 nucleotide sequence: TGTGCCAGCAGCAAACGAGAATACGAGCAGTACTTC. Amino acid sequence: CASSKREYEQYF. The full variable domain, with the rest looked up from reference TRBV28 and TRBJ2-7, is DVKVTQSSRYLVKRTGEKVFLECVQDMDHENMFWYRQDPGLGLRLIYFSYDVKMKEKGDIPEGYSVSREKKERFSLILESASTNQTSMYLCASSKREYEQYFGPGTRLTVT.

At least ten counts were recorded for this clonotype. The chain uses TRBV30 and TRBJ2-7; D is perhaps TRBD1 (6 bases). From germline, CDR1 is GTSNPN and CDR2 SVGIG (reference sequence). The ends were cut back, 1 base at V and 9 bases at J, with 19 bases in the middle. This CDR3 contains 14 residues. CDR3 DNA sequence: TGTGCCTGGAGTGAGAGCAGGGGAGTGGTAGGGCAGTACTTC. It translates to CAWSESRGVVGQYF.

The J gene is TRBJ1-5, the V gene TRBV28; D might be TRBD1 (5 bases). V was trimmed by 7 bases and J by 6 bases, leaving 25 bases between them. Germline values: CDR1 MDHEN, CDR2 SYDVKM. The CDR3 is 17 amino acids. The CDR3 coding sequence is TGTGCCAGCACCCACCAGGGCGCCCGGTCAATATCTCAGCCCCAGCATTTT. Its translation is CASTHQGARSISQPQHF.

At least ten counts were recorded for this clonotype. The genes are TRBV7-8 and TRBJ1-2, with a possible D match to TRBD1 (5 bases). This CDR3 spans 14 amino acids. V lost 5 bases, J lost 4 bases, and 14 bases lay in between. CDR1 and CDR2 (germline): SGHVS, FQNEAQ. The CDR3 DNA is TGTGCCAGCAGCCCTGGGGCAGGGCTCTATGGCTACACCTTC. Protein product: CASSPGAGLYGYTF.

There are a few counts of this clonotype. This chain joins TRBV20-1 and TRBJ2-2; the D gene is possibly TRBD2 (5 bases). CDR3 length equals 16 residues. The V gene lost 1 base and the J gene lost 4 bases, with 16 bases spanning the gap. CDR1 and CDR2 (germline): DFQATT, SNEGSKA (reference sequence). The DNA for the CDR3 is TGCAGTGCTAGAGTAATTGGAGGTTCCGGCACCGGGGAGCTGTTTTTT. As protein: CSARVIGGSGTGELFF.

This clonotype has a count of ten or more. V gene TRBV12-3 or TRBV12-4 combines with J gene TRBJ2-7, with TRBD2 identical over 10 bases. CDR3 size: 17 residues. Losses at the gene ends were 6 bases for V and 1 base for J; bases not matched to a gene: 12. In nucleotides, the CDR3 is TGTGCCAGCAGCCAAAAACAGGGACTAGCGTTATCCTACGAGCAGTACTTC. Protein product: CASSQKQGLALSYEQYF.

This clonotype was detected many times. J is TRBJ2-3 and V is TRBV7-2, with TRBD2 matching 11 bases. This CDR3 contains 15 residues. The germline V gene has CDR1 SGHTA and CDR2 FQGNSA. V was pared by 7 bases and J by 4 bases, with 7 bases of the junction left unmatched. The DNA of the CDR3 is TGTGCCAGCACCCTAGCGGGAGGCGGTGCAGATACGCAGTATTTT. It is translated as CASTLAGGGADTQYF.

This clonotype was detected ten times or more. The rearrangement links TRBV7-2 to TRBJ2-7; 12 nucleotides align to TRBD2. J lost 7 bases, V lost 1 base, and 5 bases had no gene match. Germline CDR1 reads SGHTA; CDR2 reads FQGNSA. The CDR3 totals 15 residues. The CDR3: CASSLVTSGRSEQYF. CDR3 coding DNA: TGTGCCAGCAGCTTAGTGACTAGCGGGAGAAGTGAGCAGTACTTC.

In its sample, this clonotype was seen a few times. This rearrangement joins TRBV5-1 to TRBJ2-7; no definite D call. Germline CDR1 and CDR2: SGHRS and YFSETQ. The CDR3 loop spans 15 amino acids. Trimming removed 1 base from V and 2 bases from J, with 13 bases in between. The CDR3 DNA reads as TGCGCCAGCAGCTTGTCGGAAATCCCCACCTACGAGCAGTACTTC. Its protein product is CASSLSEIPTYEQYF.

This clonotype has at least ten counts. The DNA for the CDR3 is TGTGCCTGGAGCCCTCAGGTGGTGTTCACTGAAGCTTTCTTT. Translated, it gives CAWSPQVVFTEAFF. V is TRBV30 and J is TRBJ1-1; D uncertain. V lost 3 bases and J 4 bases, leaving 15 bases between the germline ends. CDR1 and CDR2 (germline): GTSNPN, SVGIG (reference sequence). The CDR3 extends over 14 amino acids.

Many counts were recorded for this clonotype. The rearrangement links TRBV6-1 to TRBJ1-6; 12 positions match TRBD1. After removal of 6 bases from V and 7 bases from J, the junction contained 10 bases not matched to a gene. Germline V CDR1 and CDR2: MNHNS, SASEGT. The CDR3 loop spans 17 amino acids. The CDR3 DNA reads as TGTGCCAGCAGAGCGACCGGGACAGGGGGCCTGAATTCACCCCTCCACTTT. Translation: CASRATGTGGLNSPLHF.

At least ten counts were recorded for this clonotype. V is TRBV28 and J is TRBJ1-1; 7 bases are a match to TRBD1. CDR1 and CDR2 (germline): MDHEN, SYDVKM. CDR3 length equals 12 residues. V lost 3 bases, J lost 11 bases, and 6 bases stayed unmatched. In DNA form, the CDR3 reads TGTGCCAGCAGTTTCGGACAGGCTCTGGCTTTCTTT. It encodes CASSFGQALAFF.

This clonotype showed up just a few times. As DNA, the CDR3 is TGTGCCAGCAGATCACGACAGGCGAACCAAGAGACCCAGTACTTC. Amino acid sequence: CASRSRQANQETQYF. This chain uses TRBV12-3 or TRBV12-4 with TRBJ2-5; possibly TRBD1 for D (6 bases). The CDR3 covers 15 residues. Deletions cut 6 bases from V and 0 bases from J, with 14 bases between.

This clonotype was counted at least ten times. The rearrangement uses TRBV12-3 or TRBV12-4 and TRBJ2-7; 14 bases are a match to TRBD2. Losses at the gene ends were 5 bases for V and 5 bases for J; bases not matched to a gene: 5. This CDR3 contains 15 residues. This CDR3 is CASSPRLAGGHEQYF. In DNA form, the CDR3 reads TGTGCCAGCAGTCCCAGACTAGCGGGAGGGCACGAGCAGTACTTC.

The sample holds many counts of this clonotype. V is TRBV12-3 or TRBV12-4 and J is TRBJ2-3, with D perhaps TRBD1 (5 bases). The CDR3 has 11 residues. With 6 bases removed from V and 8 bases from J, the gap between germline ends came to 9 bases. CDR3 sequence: CASSPQGTQYF. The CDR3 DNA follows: TGTGCCAGCAGCCCCCAGGGTACGCAGTATTTT.

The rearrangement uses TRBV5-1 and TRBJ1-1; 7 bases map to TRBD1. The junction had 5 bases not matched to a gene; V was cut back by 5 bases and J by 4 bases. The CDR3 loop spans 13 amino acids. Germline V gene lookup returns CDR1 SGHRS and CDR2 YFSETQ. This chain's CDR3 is CASSSTGATEAFF. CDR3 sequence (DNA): TGCGCCAGCAGTTCCACAGGGGCCACTGAAGCTTTCTTT. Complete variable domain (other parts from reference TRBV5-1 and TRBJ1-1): KAGVTQTPRYLIKTRGQQVTLSCSPISGHRSVSWYQQTPGQGLQFLFEYFSETQRNKGNFPGRFSGRQFSNSRSEMNVSTLELGDSALYLCASSSTGATEAFFGQGTRLTVV.

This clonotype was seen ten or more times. The CDR3 here is CASSSMQRTFHYGYTF. In nucleotides, the CDR3 is TGTGCCAGCAGCAGCATGCAACGGACCTTTCACTATGGCTACACCTTC. The chain is built from TRBV6-1 and TRBJ1-2; no clear D gene. The germline V and J ends were trimmed by 6 bases and 3 bases, with 20 bases remaining between them. The length of the CDR3 is 16 residues. CDR1 is MNHNS, CDR2 SASEGT, per germline.

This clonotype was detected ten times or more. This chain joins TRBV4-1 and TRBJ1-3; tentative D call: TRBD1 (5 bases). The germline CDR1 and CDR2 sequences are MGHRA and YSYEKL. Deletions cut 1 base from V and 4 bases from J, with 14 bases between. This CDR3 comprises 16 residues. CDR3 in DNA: TGCGCCAGCAGCCAAGTGGAGGGGCTTCTCGGAAACACCATATATTTT. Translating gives CASSQVEGLLGNTIYF.

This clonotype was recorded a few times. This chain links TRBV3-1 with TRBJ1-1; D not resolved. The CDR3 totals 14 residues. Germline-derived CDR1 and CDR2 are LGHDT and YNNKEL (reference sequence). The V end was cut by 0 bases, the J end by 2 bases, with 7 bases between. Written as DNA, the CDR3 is TGTGCCAGCAGCCAAGATTCCGGAAACACTGAAGCTTTCTTT. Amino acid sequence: CASSQDSGNTEAFF.

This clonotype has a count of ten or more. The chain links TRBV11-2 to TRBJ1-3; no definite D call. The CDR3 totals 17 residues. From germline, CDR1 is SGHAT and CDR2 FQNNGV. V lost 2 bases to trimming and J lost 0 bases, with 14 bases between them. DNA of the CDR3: TGTGCCAGCAGCTTATGGGCGCTACTTGACTCTGGAAACACCATATATTTT. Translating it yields CASSLWALLDSGNTIYF.